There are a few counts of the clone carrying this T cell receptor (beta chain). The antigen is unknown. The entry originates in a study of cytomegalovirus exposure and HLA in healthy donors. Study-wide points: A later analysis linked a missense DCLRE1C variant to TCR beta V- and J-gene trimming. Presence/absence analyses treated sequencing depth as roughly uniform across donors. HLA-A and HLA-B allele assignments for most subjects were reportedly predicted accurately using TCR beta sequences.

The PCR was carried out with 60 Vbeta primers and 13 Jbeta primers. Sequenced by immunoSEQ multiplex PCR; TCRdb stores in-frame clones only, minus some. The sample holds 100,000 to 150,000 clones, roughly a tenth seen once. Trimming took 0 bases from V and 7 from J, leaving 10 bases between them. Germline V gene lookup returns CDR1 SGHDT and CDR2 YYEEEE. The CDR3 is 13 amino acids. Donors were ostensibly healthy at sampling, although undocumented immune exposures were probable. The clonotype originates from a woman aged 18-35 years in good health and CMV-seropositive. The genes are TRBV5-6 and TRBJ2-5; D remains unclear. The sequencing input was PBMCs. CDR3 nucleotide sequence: TGTGCCAGCAGCTTGGACTTTCATCCGACCCAGTACTTC. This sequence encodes CASSLDFHPTQYF. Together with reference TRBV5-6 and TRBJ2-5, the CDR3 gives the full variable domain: DAGVTQSPTHLIKTRGQQVTLRCSPKSGHDTVSWYQQALGQGPQFIFQYYEEEERQRGNFPDRFSGHQFPNYSSELNVNALLLGDSALYLCASSLDFHPTQYFGPGTRLLVL.